This T cell receptor beta chain stems from a study of technical replicates of blood from a handful of donors (dated 2017 in TCRdb). The CDR3 spans 13 residues, from the cysteine through the phenylalanine. CDR3 DNA only is kept here, 39 bases in frame from base 1. The germline V and J ends show losses of 4 bases and 5 bases respectively, and no gene match explains 6 bases of the junction. CDR1 SQVTM and CDR2 ANQGSEA are derived from the germline V gene. Libraries were made using the immunoSEQ multiplex PCR assay. This is the immuneACCESS table as TCRdb keeps it, with only in-frame sequences that have V and J called. A part of the clones is gone; compared with another copy, unresolved V genes explain less than half, and the rest is unexplained. The sample yields about 59,000 clones; 93% were counted once. The ten largest account for approximately 3.9% of the sample. On this clone: Its antigen is not yet known. Within one base of it there is no much larger clone, and no base qualities were kept.

What was sequenced was PBMCs. The receptor was isolated from a human donor in good health. Some clones in this sample may be carry-over from other donors' samples. The V and J genes are TRBV29-1 and TRBJ2-3; TRBD2 lines up with 7 middle nucleotides. Read as DNA, the sequence is TGCAGCGTTGTCTTGTGGGGGGGAGATACGCAGTATTTT. Translated, it gives CSVVLWGGDTQYF.